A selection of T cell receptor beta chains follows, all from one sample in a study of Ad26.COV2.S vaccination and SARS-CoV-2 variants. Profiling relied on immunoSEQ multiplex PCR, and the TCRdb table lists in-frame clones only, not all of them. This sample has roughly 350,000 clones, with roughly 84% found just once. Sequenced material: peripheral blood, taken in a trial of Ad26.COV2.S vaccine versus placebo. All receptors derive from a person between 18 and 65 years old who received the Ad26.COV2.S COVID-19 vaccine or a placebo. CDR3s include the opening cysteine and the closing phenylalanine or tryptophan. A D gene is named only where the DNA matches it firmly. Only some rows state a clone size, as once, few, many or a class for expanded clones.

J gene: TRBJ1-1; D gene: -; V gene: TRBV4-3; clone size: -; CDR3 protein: CASSQAGKDTEAFF; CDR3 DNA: TGCGCCAGCAGCCAAGCAGGGAAGGACACTGAAGCTTTCTTT
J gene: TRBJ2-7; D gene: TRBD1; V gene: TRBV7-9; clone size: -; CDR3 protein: CASSWDSSYEQYF; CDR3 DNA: TGTGCCAGCAGCTGGGACAGTTCCTACGAGCAGTACTTC
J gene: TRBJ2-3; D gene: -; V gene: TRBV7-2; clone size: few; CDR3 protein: CASSFTGGRLDTQYF; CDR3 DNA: TGTGCCAGCAGCTTTACGGGCGGACGGTTAGATACGCAGTATTTT
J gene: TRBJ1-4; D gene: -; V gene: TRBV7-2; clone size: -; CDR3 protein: CASSLGQQYEKLFF; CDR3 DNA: TGTGCCAGCAGCCTCGGACAGCAATATGAAAAACTGTTTTTT
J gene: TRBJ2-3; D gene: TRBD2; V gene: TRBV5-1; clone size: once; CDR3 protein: CASSPMGLADQSTDTQYF; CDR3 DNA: TGCGCCAGCAGCCCTATGGGGCTAGCGGACCAAAGCACAGATACGCAGTATTTT
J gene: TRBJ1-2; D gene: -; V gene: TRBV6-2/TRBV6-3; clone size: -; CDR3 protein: CASSYGYGYTF; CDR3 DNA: TGTGCCAGCAGTTATGGCTATGGCTACACCTTC
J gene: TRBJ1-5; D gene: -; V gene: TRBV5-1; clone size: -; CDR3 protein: CASSLRWGWAPQHF; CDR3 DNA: TGCGCCAGCAGCTTGCGTTGGGGATGGGCGCCCCAGCATTTT
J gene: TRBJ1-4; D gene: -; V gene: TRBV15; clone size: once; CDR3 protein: CATSPDTAEKLFF; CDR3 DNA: TGTGCCACCAGCCCAGATACGGCTGAAAAACTGTTTTTT
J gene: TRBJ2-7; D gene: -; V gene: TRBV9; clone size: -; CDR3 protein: CASSPRWETYEQYF; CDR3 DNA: TGTGCCAGCAGCCCCCGGTGGGAGACCTACGAGCAGTACTTC
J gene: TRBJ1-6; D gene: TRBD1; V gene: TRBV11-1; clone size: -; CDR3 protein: CASSLGRGQSPLHF; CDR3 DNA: TGTGCCAGCAGCTTAGGAAGGGGGCAATCACCCCTCCACTTT
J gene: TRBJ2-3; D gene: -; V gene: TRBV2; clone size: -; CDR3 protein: CASQYASTDTQYF; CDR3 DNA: TGTGCCAGTCAGTACGCAAGCACAGATACGCAGTATTTT
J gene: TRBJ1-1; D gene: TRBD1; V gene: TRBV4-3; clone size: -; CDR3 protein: CASSLGTGESEAFF; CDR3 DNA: TGCGCCAGCAGCCTTGGGACAGGGGAGAGTGAAGCTTTCTTT
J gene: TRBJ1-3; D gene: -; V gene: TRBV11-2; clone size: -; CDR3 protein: CASSLDRRAGNTIYF; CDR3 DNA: TGTGCCAGCAGCTTAGATCGGAGGGCTGGAAACACCATATATTTT
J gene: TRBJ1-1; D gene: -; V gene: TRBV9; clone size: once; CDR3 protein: CASSVGGRVAEAFF; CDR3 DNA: TGTGCCAGCAGCGTAGGAGGCAGGGTGGCTGAAGCTTTCTTT
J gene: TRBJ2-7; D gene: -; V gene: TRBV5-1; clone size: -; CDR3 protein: CASSPPGRSSYEQYF; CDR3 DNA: TGCGCCAGCAGCCCTCCGGGACGGAGCTCCTACGAGCAGTACTTC
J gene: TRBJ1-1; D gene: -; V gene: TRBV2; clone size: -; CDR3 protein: CASSEVGFRGPNTEAFF; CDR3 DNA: TGTGCCAGCAGTGAGGTTGGTTTTCGGGGGCCGAACACTGAAGCTTTCTTT
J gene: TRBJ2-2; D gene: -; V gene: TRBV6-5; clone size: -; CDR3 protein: CASSYSSTGELFF; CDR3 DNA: TGTGCCAGCAGTTACTCGAGTACCGGGGAGCTGTTTTTT
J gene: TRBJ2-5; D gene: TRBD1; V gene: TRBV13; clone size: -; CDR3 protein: CASQLQGQETQYF; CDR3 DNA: TGTGCCAGCCAACTACAGGGGCAAGAGACCCAGTACTTC
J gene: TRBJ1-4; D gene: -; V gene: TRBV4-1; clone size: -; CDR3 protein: CASSLLPGAGGEKLFF; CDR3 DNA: TGCGCCAGCAGCCTCCTCCCCGGGGCGGGGGGGGAAAAACTGTTTTTT
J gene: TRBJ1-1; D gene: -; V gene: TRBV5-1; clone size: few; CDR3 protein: CASSLALGTNTEAFF; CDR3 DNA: TGCGCCAGCAGCTTGGCCCTGGGAACGAACACTGAAGCTTTCTTT
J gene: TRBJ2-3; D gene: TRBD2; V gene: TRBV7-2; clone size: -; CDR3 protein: CASSFLAGGLGGDTQYF; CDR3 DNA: TGTGCCAGCAGCTTCTTAGCGGGGGGCCTCGGGGGAGATACGCAGTATTTT
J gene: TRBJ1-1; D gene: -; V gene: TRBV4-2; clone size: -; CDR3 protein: CASSQATGINTEAFF; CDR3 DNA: TGTGCCAGCAGCCAAGCCACAGGTATTAACACTGAAGCTTTCTTT
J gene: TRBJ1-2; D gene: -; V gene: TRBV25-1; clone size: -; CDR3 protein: CASRAGGAYGYTF; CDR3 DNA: TGTGCCAGCAGGGCGGGGGGGGCCTATGGCTACACCTTC
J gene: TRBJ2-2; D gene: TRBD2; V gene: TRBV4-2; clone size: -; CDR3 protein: CASSPSGGHTGELFF; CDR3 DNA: TGTGCCAGCAGCCCCTCGGGGGGGCACACCGGGGAGCTGTTTTTT
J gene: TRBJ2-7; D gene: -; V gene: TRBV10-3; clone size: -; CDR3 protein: CAIRGTNEQYF; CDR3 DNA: TGTGCCATCAGGGGGACAAACGAGCAGTACTTC
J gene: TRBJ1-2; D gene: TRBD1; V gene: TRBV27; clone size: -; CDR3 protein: CASSPDRSYGYTF; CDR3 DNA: TGTGCCAGCAGTCCGGACAGGAGCTATGGCTACACCTTC
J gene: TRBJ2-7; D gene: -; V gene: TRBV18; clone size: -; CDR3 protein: CASSPKVGQHEQYF; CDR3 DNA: TGTGCCAGCTCACCTAAGGTCGGACAGCACGAGCAGTACTTC
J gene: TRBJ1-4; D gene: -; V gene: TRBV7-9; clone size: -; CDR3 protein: CASSLGQAALNEKLFF; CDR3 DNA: TGTGCCAGCAGCTTAGGACAGGCCGCCTTAAATGAAAAACTGTTTTTT
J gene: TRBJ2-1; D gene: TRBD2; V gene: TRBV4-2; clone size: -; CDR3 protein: CASSQLRDYSYNEQFF; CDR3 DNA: TGTGCCAGCAGCCAACTCCGGGACTACTCCTACAATGAGCAGTTCTTC
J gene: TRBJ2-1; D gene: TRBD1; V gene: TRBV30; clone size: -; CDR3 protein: CAVGQGSHEQFF; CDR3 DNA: TGTGCTGTAGGACAGGGGAGTCATGAGCAGTTCTTC
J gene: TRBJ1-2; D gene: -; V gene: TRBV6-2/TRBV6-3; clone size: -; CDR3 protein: CASSSPLDSRGYTF; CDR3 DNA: TGTGCCAGCAGTTCACCCCTGGACAGTCGTGGCTACACCTTC
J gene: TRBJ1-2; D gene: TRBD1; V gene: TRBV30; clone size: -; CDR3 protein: CAWITGALTYGYTF; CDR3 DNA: TGTGCCTGGATCACAGGGGCCTTAACCTATGGCTACACCTTC
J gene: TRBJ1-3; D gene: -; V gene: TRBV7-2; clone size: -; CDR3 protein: CASRRQNSGNTIYF; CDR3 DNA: TGTGCCAGCAGAAGACAGAACTCTGGAAACACCATATATTTT
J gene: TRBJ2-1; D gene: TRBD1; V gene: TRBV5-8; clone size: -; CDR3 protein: CASSPTGTSSYNEQFF; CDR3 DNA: TGTGCCAGCAGCCCGACAGGGACGAGCTCCTACAATGAGCAGTTCTTC
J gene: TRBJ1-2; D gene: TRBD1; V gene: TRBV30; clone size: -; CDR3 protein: CAWWTGGVDSYGYTF; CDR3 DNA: TGTGCCTGGTGGACAGGGGGCGTCGATAGCTATGGCTACACCTTC
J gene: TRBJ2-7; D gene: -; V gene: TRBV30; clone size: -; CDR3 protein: CAWSSMDEQYF; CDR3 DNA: TGTGCCTGGAGTAGTATGGACGAGCAGTACTTC
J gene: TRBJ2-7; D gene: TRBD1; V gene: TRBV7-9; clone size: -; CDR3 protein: CASSGSRGRSGYEQYF; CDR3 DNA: TGTGCCAGCAGCGGTAGCAGGGGGCGGTCCGGGTACGAGCAGTACTTC
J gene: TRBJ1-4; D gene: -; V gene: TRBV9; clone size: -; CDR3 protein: CASSVAPTGANEKLFF; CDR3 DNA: TGTGCCAGCAGCGTAGCTCCGACAGGAGCAAATGAAAAACTGTTTTTT
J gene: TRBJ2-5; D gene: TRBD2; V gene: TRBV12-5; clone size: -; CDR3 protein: CASGIGLAGVETQYF; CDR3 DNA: TGTGCTAGTGGGATCGGACTAGCGGGGGTGGAGACCCAGTACTTC
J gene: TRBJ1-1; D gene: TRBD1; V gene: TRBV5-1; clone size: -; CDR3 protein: CASSSRTGNMEAFF; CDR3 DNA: TGCGCCAGCAGCTCTCGGACAGGGAATATGGAAGCTTTCTTT